This T cell receptor beta chain was sequenced during a study of T-cell reconstitution after alpha-beta-depleted transplantation in children. Construction of the TCRbeta library involved unique molecular identifiers. TCRdb redid the calling of the PCR reads with MiXCR, one entry per CDR3 protein. Found here are around 600,000 distinct CDR3 sequences, roughly 10% of them singletons; the top ten hold roughly 4%. The germline V gene has CDR1 SGHTA and CDR2 FQGTGA. The CDR3 has 14 amino acids. Between the trimmed V and J ends, which lost 5 bases and 6 bases, there was a span of 11 bases. The chain links TRBV7-3 to TRBJ1-6; no clear D gene. Sample: PBMCs from the stem cell graft donor, taken from the stem cell graft. The sequence came from a human donor who donated a stem cell graft to a child with acute myeloid leukemia. The CDR3 protein is CASSLRPTNSPLHF. The CDR3 DNA is TGTGCCAGCAGCCTTCGACCGACTAATTCACCCCTCCACTTT. Based on the CDR3 plus reference TRBV7-3 and TRBJ1-6, the full variable domain is GAGVSQTPSNKVTEKGKYVELRCDPISGHTALYWYRQSLGQGPEFLIYFQGTGAADDSGLPNDRFFAVRPEGSVSTLKIQRTERGDSAVYLCASSLRPTNSPLHFGNGTRLTVT.